One and the same sample provided the 12 T cell receptor beta chains below, sequenced in a study of blood T cell repertoires in COVID-19. Sequencing used immunoSEQ multiplex PCR; TCRdb keeps in-frame clones, though not all of them. Among 95,000 to 150,000 clones listed, over 65% were seen once. Sequenced material: peripheral blood. The receptor source for this set is a man between 60 and 70 years old with acute or convalescent COVID-19.

The genes are TRBV3-1 (or the pseudogene TRBV3-2) and TRBJ1-1; TRBD1 might be the D (5 bases). The CDR3 runs 12 residues. The V end was cut by 4 bases, the J end by 10 bases, with 13 bases between. CDR1 LGHDT and CDR2 YNNKEL come from the germline V gene (reference sequence). The CDR3 sequence: CASSLVSGRAFF. In DNA form, the CDR3 reads TGTGCCAGCAGCCTAGTGTCAGGGCGAGCTTTCTTT.

The genes are TRBV5-1 and TRBJ1-4; maybe TRBD1 (5 bases). V was clipped by 0 bases and J by 4 bases, with 7 bases between them. Per germline, CDR1 SGHRS and CDR2 YFSETQ. This CDR3 is built from 14 residues. The DNA of the CDR3 is TGCGCCAGCAGCTTGGACAGGAGTAATGAAAAACTGTTTTTT. Translated, it gives CASSLDRSNEKLFF.

The chain carries TRBV11-2 and TRBJ1-5; TRBD1 matches 8 bases. The V and J ends lost 5 bases and 7 bases, in that order; junction bases with no gene match: 10. Germline V gene sequence: CDR1 SGHAT, CDR2 FQNNGV. The CDR3 runs 15 residues. The CDR3 sequence is CASSQTGTGIQPQHF. CDR3 bases: TGTGCCAGCAGCCAAACCGGGACAGGAATCCAGCCCCAGCATTTT. Full variable domain (missing parts from reference TRBV11-2 and TRBJ1-5): EAGVAQSPRYKIIEKRQSVAFWCNPISGHATLYWYQQILGQGPKLLIQFQNNGVVDDSQLPKDRFSAERLKGVDSTLKIQPAKLEDSAVYLCASSQTGTGIQPQHFGDGTRLSIL.

In its sample, this clone was seen once. The rearrangement links TRBV5-6 to TRBJ2-5; 8 bases are a match to TRBD2. Germline CDR1 SGHDT, CDR2 YYEEEE. The V segment lost 0 bases and the J segment 9 bases; nucleotides outside the gene matches: 13. CDR3 length equals 16 residues. The CDR3 coding sequence is TGTGCCAGCAGCTTGGAGGCTAGCGGGTCCCCGGGGGCCCAGTACTTC. Residues: CASSLEASGSPGAQYF.

The J gene is TRBJ1-1, the V gene TRBV6-5; TRBD1 agrees at 8 bases. Germline V lookup: CDR1 MNHEY, CDR2 SVGAGI. The junction had 6 bases not matched to a gene; V was cut back by 6 bases and J by 0 bases. The CDR3 runs 15 residues. CDR3 in amino acids: CASRDRGTMNTEAFF. CDR3 bases: TGTGCCAGCAGAGACAGGGGCACAATGAACACTGAAGCTTTCTTT.

The chain joins TRBV4-3 to TRBJ2-6, with D maybe TRBD1 (5 bases). CDR1 is LGHNA, CDR2 YSLEER, per germline. The CDR3 totals 18 residues. V lost 0 bases and J lost 0, with 12 bases in between. The DNA of the CDR3 is TGCGCCAGCAGCCAAGATATCCAGGGTTCCTCTGGGGCCAACGTCCTGACTTTC. This translates into CASSQDIQGSSGANVLTF.

This clone was seen only once. The CDR3 DNA is TGCGCCAGCAGTCCCGGGACAGGCCCATCATCACCCCTCCACTTT. It translates to CASSPGTGPSSPLHF. The chain recombines TRBV5-1 with TRBJ1-6, with 8 bases identical to TRBD1. The ends lost 5 bases at V and 10 bases at J; junction bases unmatched: 11. There are 15 residues in the CDR3. Per germline, CDR1 SGHRS and CDR2 YFSETQ.

This clone was detected only a few times. The gene calls are TRBV28 and TRBJ1-2; 11 positions match TRBD1. V shed 3 bases, J shed 6 bases, and the junction held 0 bases outside the gene matches. This CDR3 spans 13 amino acids. CDR1 and CDR2 from the germline V gene are MDHEN and SYDVKM. The CDR3 region is CASSLGQGDGYTF. The CDR3 DNA reads as TGTGCCAGCAGTTTGGGACAGGGGGATGGCTACACCTTC.

The rearrangement joins TRBV19 to TRBJ2-2; 9 nucleotides line up with TRBD2. Trimming removed 5 bases from V and 1 base from J; junction bases left unmatched: 8. The CDR3 length is 17 residues. Germline V gene sequence: CDR1 LNHDA, CDR2 SQIVND (reference sequence). CDR3 coding DNA: TGTGCCAGTAGTTCTGCTAGCGGGACCCTGAACACCGGGGAGCTGTTTTTT. The encoded protein is CASSSASGTLNTGELFF.

The genes are TRBV15 and TRBJ2-1; 9 nucleotides agree with TRBD1. Germline CDR1 LNHNV, CDR2 YYDKDF (reference sequence). V dropped 0 bases and J dropped 6; count of bases not matched to a gene: 6. The length of the CDR3 is 16 residues. CDR3 amino acids: CATSREDRGAGNEQFF. CDR3 bases: TGTGCCACCAGCAGAGAAGACAGGGGGGCGGGCAATGAGCAGTTCTTC.

Only one count was recorded for this clone. The chain joins TRBV5-1 to TRBJ2-7, with D tentatively TRBD1 (6 bases). The germline CDR1 and CDR2 sequences are SGHRS and YFSETQ. The CDR3 spans 15 residues. The V gene lost 3 bases and the J gene lost 6 bases, with 19 bases spanning the gap. The CDR3 loop is CASSSGSGGPLEQYF. The CDR3 region has the DNA TGCGCCAGCAGCTCCGGGTCTGGGGGCCCCCTCGAGCAGTACTTC.

V and J are TRBV9 and TRBJ2-1; tentatively, D is TRBD2 (6 bases). The germline V gene encodes CDR1 SGDLS and CDR2 YYNGEE. The CDR3 contains 13 residues. Deletions cut 4 bases from V and 5 bases from J, with 10 bases between. The chain's CDR3 is CASSRDFDNEQFF. The CDR3, as DNA: TGTGCCAGCAGCCGGGACTTCGACAATGAGCAGTTCTTC.